The 6 T cell receptor beta chains reported below all come from one sample, sequenced in a study of vaccination and CD4 T cells after COVID-19 (dated by TCRdb to the early 2020s). Library preparation used PCR. Sequencing took place on an Illumina iSeq 100. At the Johns Hopkins FTIC core, DNA from the cultured CD4+ T cells underwent TCR sequencing with the Oncomine TCR Beta short-read assay. The raw public data were reprocessed by TCRdb itself: fastp quality trimming at Q25, MiXCR clonotype calling, in-frame beta chains only. Every distinct CDR3 protein forms one entry, paired with its most common genes and DNA. The sample records more than 12,000 distinct CDR3 sequences, 60% of which are singletons. The ten most abundant clones make up about 14% of the sample. The antigens these receptors bind are not known. The treatment or condition label for this specimen denotes: approximately 9-day PBMC culture with coronavirus spike peptide pools or control peptides (ViraFEST assay).

Sequenced material: CD4+ T cells from blood, cultured in vitro. All receptors derive from a human donor who had recovered from COVID-19.

V and J are TRBV7-2 and TRBJ2-7, with D possibly matching TRBD2 (6 bases). This CDR3 is 15 amino acids long. With 3 bases removed from V and 3 bases from J, the gap between germline ends came to 15 bases. Germline CDR1 is SGHTA and CDR2 is FQGNSA. The CDR3 reads CASSFAGGVLYEQYF. CDR3 nucleotide sequence: TGTGCCAGCAGCTTCGCCGGCGGGGTTCTCTACGAGCAGTACTTC.

The chain employs TRBV6-1 and TRBJ1-2; unclear D gene. The CDR3 runs 13 residues. V lost 6 bases to trimming and J lost 7 bases, with 15 bases between them. Per the germline V gene, CDR1 is MNHNS and CDR2 is SASEGT. As DNA, the CDR3 is TGTGCCAGCAGAGGTGCCGCACCGGTTGGCTACACCTTC. It yields the protein CASRGAAPVGYTF.

This clonotype occurred a few times. V gene TRBV2 combines with J gene TRBJ1-6, with D possibly being TRBD1 (5 bases). Trimming stripped 3 bases from V and 8 bases from J, with 14 bases between. Germline V gene data show CDR1 as SNHLY and CDR2 as FYNNEI. The CDR3 consists of 15 residues. CDR3 region: CASSEIQGIDSPLHF. DNA for the CDR3: TGTGCCAGCAGTGAGATCCAGGGAATCGATTCACCCCTCCACTTT.

The chain combines TRBV12-3 or TRBV12-4 with TRBJ2-3; D possibly corresponds to TRBD2 (5 bases). V lost 1 base and J lost 5, with 7 bases in between. The CDR3 consists of 13 residues. The CDR3 bases are TGTGCCAGCAGTTTAGGACGGGGAGATACGCAGTATTTT. Protein sequence: CASSLGRGDTQYF.

A few counts support this clonotype. The genes are TRBV12-3 or TRBV12-4 and TRBJ2-7, with 11 bases identical to TRBD2. CDR3 length: 14 residues. The V segment lost 3 bases and the J segment 3 bases; nucleotides outside the gene matches: 1. As DNA, the CDR3 is TGTGCCAGCAGTTTTAGCGGGAGGGTCTACGAGCAGTACTTC. Amino acid sequence: CASSFSGRVYEQYF.

This sequence joins TRBV11-2 and TRBJ2-7; TRBD1 matches 11 bases. Germline V lookup: CDR1 SGHAT, CDR2 FQNNGV. Trimming removed 3 bases from V and 5 bases from J; junction bases left unmatched: 9. The length of the CDR3 is 16 residues. DNA for the CDR3: TGTGCCAGCAGCTTCTCTGTGGGACAGGGGGTAAACGAGCAGTACTTC. As protein: CASSFSVGQGVNEQYF.